The rows below give T cell receptor beta chains drawn from one sample of a study of graft-versus-host responses after intestinal transplantation. Clones were sequenced by immunoSEQ multiplex PCR, and TCRdb holds only the in-frame ones, with some missing. There are about 99,000 clones in the sample; about 88% occur only once, and 0.7% to 0.9% lies in the top ten. These receptors lack a known antigen. Sequencing used unstimulated CD4+ T cells sorted from spleen or lymph node cells, obtained before intestinal transplant. The origin of the receptors is a human donor who received an intestinal transplant. Each CDR3 is given with its conserved first and last residue. D genes are given only for firm matches. For some rows the clone size is stated as once, few or many, or as a class when expanded; others skip it.

clone_size d_call j_call v_call cdr3_nt cdr3_aa
few NA TRBJ1-6 TRBV7-9 TGTGCCAGCAGCTTAAGCGGCGGCGGGGATTCACCCCTCCACTTT CASSLSGGGDSPLHF
once NA TRBJ2-7 TRBV6-5 TGTGCCAGCAGTTACAACGAGCCCTACGAGCAGTACTTC CASSYNEPYEQYF
NA TRBD2 TRBJ2-7 TRBV5-1 TGCGCCAGCAGTAGGGAGCGGGGCCTCTCCTACGAGCAGTACTTC CASSRERGLSYEQYF
NA NA TRBJ1-4 TRBV4-2 TGTGCCAGCAGCCAGACTGTACAGGGATTTTTTGAAAAACTGTTTTTT CASSQTVQGFFEKLFF
once TRBD1 TRBJ2-2 TRBV4-2 TGTGCCAGCAGCCATGCCTTGATTACTCGGGACAGCCGACTGTTAGAGCTGTTTTTT CASSHALITRDSRLLELFF
few NA TRBJ2-7 TRBV10-1 TGCGCCAGCAGGGCCTACGAGCAGTACTTC CASRAYEQYF
NA TRBD1 TRBJ1-1 TRBV5-1 TGCGCCAGCAGCCCCCGGACAGGGTTCATGAACACTGAAGCTTTCTTT CASSPRTGFMNTEAFF
once TRBD1 TRBJ2-7 TRBV5-6 TGTGCCAGCAGCCTCGACAGGGGGAACGAGCAGTACTTC CASSLDRGNEQYF
once TRBD1 TRBJ2-5 TRBV9 TGTGCCAGCAGCACACAGGGACAGGGGGCGCCTGAGACCCAGTACTTC CASSTQGQGAPETQYF
NA NA TRBJ2-1 TRBV7-9 TGTGCCAGCAGCTTAGGGTCAGTTCCCTTGGGTGAGCAGTTCTTC CASSLGSVPLGEQFF
NA TRBD2 TRBJ2-2 TRBV5-4 TGTGCCAGCAGCGCAGGACTAGCGGGGGGGCCGGGCACCGGGGAGCTGTTTTTT CASSAGLAGGPGTGELFF
NA NA TRBJ1-1 TRBV30 TGTGCCTGGAGTTCCGACAGTAGGAACACTGAAGCTTTCTTT CAWSSDSRNTEAFF
NA NA TRBJ2-3 TRBV5-4 TGTGCCAGCAGCTTGGACAGCACAGATACGCAGTATTTT CASSLDSTDTQYF
NA NA TRBJ2-5 TRBV6-1 TGTGCCAGCAGTGAAACGTGGACAGACCAAGAGACCCAGTACTTC CASSETWTDQETQYF
NA NA TRBJ1-6 TRBV6-5 TGTGCCAGCAGTTTGGACCCTCGGGATTCACCCCTCCACTTT CASSLDPRDSPLHF
few TRBD2 TRBJ2-1 TRBV6-4 TGTGCCAGCAGTGCCCATAGCGGGAGTGGCAACAATGAGCAGTTCTTC CASSAHSGSGNNEQFF
NA NA TRBJ1-6 TRBV19 TGTGCCAGTAGAAGCTCCTATAATTCACCCCTCCACTTT CASRSSYNSPLHF
few TRBD2 TRBJ2-5 TRBV6-1 TGTGCCAGCAGTGGCTTAGCGGGGGGGGAGACCCAGTACTTC CASSGLAGGETQYF
NA NA TRBJ2-2 TRBV19 TGTGCCAGTAGTATCCCCGGGGAGCTGTTTTTT CASSIPGELFF
NA NA TRBJ1-1 TRBV18 TGTGCCAGCTCACGCAGGGACACTGAAGCTTTCTTT CASSRRDTEAFF
NA NA TRBJ1-2 TRBV19 TGTGCCAGTAGTATAAGAAGGGGTGATGGCTACACCTTC CASSIRRGDGYTF
NA NA TRBJ2-1 TRBV7-9 TGTGCCAGCAGCTTAAAGGACAGTAATGAGCAGTTCTTC CASSLKDSNEQFF
NA TRBD2 TRBJ2-2 TRBV18 TGTGCCAGCTCACCAAGACTAGCGGGAAACACCGGGGAGCTGTTTTTT CASSPRLAGNTGELFF
NA TRBD1 TRBJ1-5 TRBV19 TGTGCCAGTAGTATAGGGACAGGGAGAAGTCAGCCCCAGCATTTT CASSIGTGRSQPQHF
few NA TRBJ2-2 TRBV7-6 TGTGCCAGCAGCTCAAGAATCACCGGGGAGCTGTTTTTT CASSSRITGELFF
once NA TRBJ2-3 TRBV5-1 TGCGCCAGCAGCTTGGGTCCCGGCGGAAGCACAGATACGCAGTATTTT CASSLGPGGSTDTQYF
NA NA TRBJ2-7 TRBV27 TGTGCCAGCAGGACTTACAGGGTCCCATTCTACGAGCAGTACTTC CASRTYRVPFYEQYF
NA NA TRBJ2-1 TRBV6-5 TGTGCCAGCAGTTACACCGAACAGCGCTCCTACAATGAGCAGTTCTTC CASSYTEQRSYNEQFF
NA NA TRBJ2-2 TRBV7-2 TGTGCCAGCAGCCTCTTCCGGGGCGCGGACACCGGGGAGCTGTTTTTT CASSLFRGADTGELFF
NA NA TRBJ2-5 TRBV6-1 TGTGCCAGCGGTGGGACGGCACAAGAGACCCAGTACTTC CASGGTAQETQYF
few TRBD1 TRBJ1-6 TRBV5-1 TGCGCCAGCAGCTTGGCCCCCCAGGGGGAGAGCTCACCCCTCCACTTT CASSLAPQGESSPLHF
NA NA TRBJ1-2 TRBV5-4 TGTGCCAGCAGCCCCCCCGGGGAGGTGGTTAGTGGCTACACCTTC CASSPPGEVVSGYTF
NA NA TRBJ2-3 TRBV5-6 TGTGCCAGCAGTTCAGGGGCTGCAGATACGCAGTATTTT CASSSGAADTQYF
NA NA TRBJ2-7 TRBV5-1 TGCGCCAGCAGCCGCGAAAGGTACGAGCAGTACTTC CASSRERYEQYF
NA TRBD1 TRBJ2-7 TRBV4-1 TGCGCCAGCAAAATGGCCCCGGGACAGGGGAGCGAGCAGTACTTC CASKMAPGQGSEQYF
once TRBD1 TRBJ2-5 TRBV5-1 TGCGCCAGCAGCTTGGAAGGGGACAGGGCAGGGAGTGGGTACTTC CASSLEGDRAGSGYF
NA TRBD1 TRBJ1-1 TRBV2 TGTGCCAGCAGTGAAGCGCCGGGACAGGGTGTGTCGGGAGCTTTCTTT CASSEAPGQGVSGAFF
NA NA TRBJ2-1 TRBV4-2 TGTGCCAGCAGCCAAACGAGGGTCGGTTTCTACAATGAGCAGTTCTTC CASSQTRVGFYNEQFF
NA TRBD1 TRBJ2-2 TRBV9 TGTGCCAGCAGCGTAGGGACAGGACCGAACACCGGGGAGCTGTTTTTT CASSVGTGPNTGELFF
NA NA TRBJ2-3 TRBV9 TGTGCCAGCAGCGTAGCTTGGGCTGTGAGCACAGATACGCAGTATTTT CASSVAWAVSTDTQYF
NA TRBD2 TRBJ2-2 TRBV18 TGTGCCAGCTCACCAGGGCGGGAGGGCCTCTTCGCCGGGGAGCTGTTTTTT CASSPGREGLFAGELFF
NA TRBD1 TRBJ2-3 TRBV10-2 TGCGCCGGGGGACAGACCACAGATACGCAGTATTTT CAGGQTTDTQYF
NA NA TRBJ1-2 TRBV6-1 TGTGCCAGCAGTGAAGGCCTGGGGCTGGGTGGCTACACCTTC CASSEGLGLGGYTF
once NA TRBJ1-1 TRBV5-1 TGCGCCAGCAGCTTTCAGGAGAGTAAGAACACTGAAGCTTTCTTT CASSFQESKNTEAFF
NA NA TRBJ2-7 TRBV5-3 TGTGCCAGAAGCTCTGGGGCGCGGGGGCGAGCCTACGAGCAGTACTTC CARSSGARGRAYEQYF
NA NA TRBJ2-7 TRBV12-5 TGTGCTAGTGGTCTACGGAGGGACTACGAGCAGTACTTC CASGLRRDYEQYF
NA TRBD1 TRBJ1-5 TRBV30 TGTGCCTGGAGACCCATTGGGGGGACAGATCCTAGCAATCAGCCCCAGCATTTT CAWRPIGGTDPSNQPQHF
NA NA TRBJ2-1 TRBV19 TGTGCCAGCCACGGCGGTTACTCCTACAATGAGCAGTTCTTC CASHGGYSYNEQFF